This T cell receptor beta chain is from a study of blood T cell repertoires in COVID-19 (dated by TCRdb to about 2020). Turning to the overall study: Samples covering the acute and convalescent phases of COVID-19 were provided by collaborators in the United States, Italy and Spain. The prospective study material was composed of cDNA or gDNA derived from T cells, B-cell-depleted T cells, or PBMCs. Subjects who had been exposed to COVID-19, were actively infected with it, or had recovered from it provided the deeply sampled blood TCRbeta repertoires that made up the dataset. The repertoires were released in a freely available public database intended as a resource for research on the immune response to SARS-CoV-2. The samples were drawn from two sources: the first 160 participants of the ongoing ImmuneRACE study, and 1,254 subjects contributed by 6 global collaborators. Sample metadata almost always included a de-identified subject ID, COVID-19 status, age in years and sex. Where available, HLA class I and class II types were obtained from metadata supplied by the sample provider rather than from assay-based typing. The research as a whole found: The amount of clinical and demographic metadata varied by source and participant and was provided uncurated.

One collaborating source in Seattle enrolled patients while the patients were actively infected and followed the patients over time throughout the course of disease. Each collaborating institution followed its own protocols to collect whole blood in K2EDTA tubes. For TCRbeta analysis, collaborators shipped samples as frozen whole blood, isolated PBMCs, or DNA extracted from either of those sample types. The immunoSEQ Assay, a bias-controlled multiplex PCR, was used to amplify TCRbeta CDR3 regions from genomic DNA. For the original study's pipeline: Within the assay, amplification of reference gene primers was used to estimate how many nucleated cells each sample contained. To quantify the absolute abundance of each unique TCRbeta CDR3 rearrangement, sequence reads were collapsed and filtered. Productive Simpson clonality was computed per sample as the square root of Simpson's diversity index over productive rearrangements. As stored in TCRdb, this immuneACCESS dataset retains in-frame rearrangements with V and J assigned. A fraction of the clones does not appear; measured against another copy, unresolved V genes explain less than half of the discrepancy, and the remainder lacks a known reason. V, J and clone size reflect that table, while D and trimming were determined from the DNA. The sample has approximately 290,000 clones on record, roughly four fifths of them singletons. Around 14% of the sample is in the top ten clones.

Ends trimmed: V by 3 bases, J by 2 bases; bases unmatched to a gene: 6. CDR1 KGHDR and CDR2 SFDVKD were looked up in the germline V gene. CDR3 length: 15 amino acids, cysteine to phenylalanine. Of all the DNA, just the CDR3 is kept, 45 bases in frame from base 1. This clone was counted only a few times. No antigen is known for it. No much larger clonotype is one base removed from it; base qualities were not supplied. The sequenced sample consisted of peripheral blood. The chain is encoded by TRBV24-1 joined to TRBJ2-7; TRBD1 fits 7 bases in the junction. This clonotype originated in an older person with COVID-19, enrolled during active disease. The CDR3 region: CATSDPNRGPYEQYF. The sequenced DNA is TGTGCCACCAGTGATCCAAACAGGGGCCCCTACGAGCAGTACTTC.